These 15 T cell receptor beta chains originate from one sample sequenced in a study of tumor-infiltrating lymphocytes in localized non-small cell lung cancer. Repertoires were generated with immunoSEQ multiplex PCR, while TCRdb's copy carries only in-frame clones and drops some. Here the sample spans some 6,600 clones, 65% to 75% being singletons. Sequenced material: lung tumor tissue. These receptors were obtained from a human donor with non-small cell lung cancer.

On this clone itself: One end of the junction is discordant with germline, which a read error may explain. This rearrangement joins TRBV7-2 to TRBJ1-6; possibly TRBD1 for D (5 bases). Looked up from germline, CDR1 is SGHTA and CDR2 is FQGNSA. The length of the CDR3 is 16 residues. CDR3 sequence (DNA): TGTGCCAGCAGCCGGCCGCGGGACGCCTATAATTCACTCCTCCACTTT. It translates to CASSRPRDAYNSLLHF.

This chain uses TRBV6-6 with TRBJ2-2; D is uncertain. The CDR3 covers 15 residues. CDR1 is MNHNY, CDR2 SVGAGI, per germline (reference sequence). V was pared by 3 bases and J by 5 bases, with 13 bases between. The CDR3 DNA sequence: TGTGCCAGCAGTTATTCTACTCGCACGACCGGGGAGCTGTTTTTT. Translation: CASSYSTRTTGELFF.

The CDR3 is CASSTQGPEAFF. For the CDR3, the DNA is TGTGCCAGCTCAACACAGGGACCTGAAGCTTTCTTT. This chain connects TRBV18 to TRBJ1-1; weak D call: TRBD1 (6 bases). The CDR3 length is 12 residues. V lost 5 bases, J lost 6 bases, and 10 bases lay in between. Germline V gives CDR1 KGHSH, CDR2 LQKENI.

This clone came up a few times. The V call is TRBV7-3, the J call TRBJ2-2; D possibly matches TRBD1 or TRBD2 (5 bases each). V was shortened by 5 bases and J by 5 bases, with 12 bases between the two germline ends. Germline CDR1 is SGHTA and CDR2 is FQGTGA. CDR3 length: 14 amino acids. CDR3 in DNA: TGTGCCAGCAGCGGGGGAGAAGGGACCGGGGAGCTGTTTTTT. This encodes CASSGGEGTGELFF.

The chain uses TRBV5-5 and TRBJ1-1, with a tentative D call TRBD1 (6 bases). This CDR3 region has 15 residues. Germline values: CDR1 SGHKS, CDR2 YYEKEE (reference sequence). V shed 0 bases and J shed 5 bases, with 14 bases lying between them. CDR3 coding DNA: TGTGCCAGCAGCTTGGGGGTGGGGGCCCGGACTGAAGCTTTCTTT. The encoded protein is CASSLGVGARTEAFF.

The chain recombines TRBV7-2 with TRBJ2-2; no clear D. The CDR3 has 13 residues. The germline V gene encodes CDR1 SGHTA and CDR2 FQGNSA. With 7 bases removed from V and 2 bases from J, the gap between germline ends came to 8 bases. The CDR3 loop reads CASKWGNTGELFF. The CDR3 coding sequence is TGTGCCAGCAAATGGGGTAACACCGGGGAGCTGTTTTTT.

This clone was seen a few times. The chain joins TRBV1 to TRBJ2-7; the tabulated D call, TRBD2, remains unverified against the DNA. TRBV1 is reported as a pseudogene. CDR3 length equals 14 residues. This CDR3 is CTSTPGITPYEQYF. CDR3 nucleotides: TGCACCAGCACCCCGGGGATTACACCCTACGAGCAGTACTTC.

The chain joins TRBV6-1 to TRBJ1-3; TRBD1 might be the D (5 bases). The CDR3 length is 17 residues. Germline CDR1 and CDR2: MNHNS and SASEGT. Trimming left V 2 bases short and J 0 bases short, with 14 bases between. The CDR3 sequence is CASSETGTGLSGNTIYF. CDR3 coding DNA: TGTGCCAGCAGTGAAACGGGAACAGGTCTCTCTGGAAACACCATATATTTT.

V is TRBV29-1 and J is TRBJ1-1; 8 positions agree with TRBD1. With V trimmed by 3 bases and J by 0 bases, 12 bases remained unmatched. The germline V gene has CDR1 SQVTM and CDR2 ANQGSEA. CDR3 length: 17 amino acids. As DNA, the CDR3 is TGCAGCGTTGAGGGGCCAGGGGGCCTACCTCTGAACACTGAAGCTTTCTTT. This encodes CSVEGPGGLPLNTEAFF.

This chain joins TRBV11-3 and TRBJ2-7; 9 nucleotides match TRBD2. Per germline, CDR1 SGHNT and CDR2 YENEEA. The CDR3 contains 14 residues. V lost 1 base to trimming and J lost 2 bases; unmatched junction nucleotides: 0. CDR3 region: CASSLASGTYEQYF. DNA for the CDR3: TGTGCCAGCAGCTTAGCTAGCGGGACCTACGAGCAGTACTTC.

This clone was counted between two and nine times. The chain links TRBV9 to TRBJ2-7, with D possibly matching TRBD2 (5 bases). Trimming shortened V by 0 bases and J by 9 bases, and 10 bases separated the two germline ends. Germline V gives CDR1 SGDLS, CDR2 YYNGEE. CDR3 size: 12 residues. The CDR3 loop is CASSVEAGLQYF. In nucleotides, the CDR3 is TGTGCCAGCAGCGTAGAGGCGGGCCTGCAGTACTTC.

The rearrangement uses TRBV5-6 and TRBJ1-4; 9 nucleotides agree with TRBD1. J gave up 7 bases and V 4 bases, and 8 bases lay outside the gene matches. Germline lookup yields CDR1 SGHDT and CDR2 YYEEEE. The CDR3 sequence is 15 residues long. The CDR3 protein is CASSPRDRELEKLFF. CDR3 sequence (DNA): TGTGCCAGCAGCCCCCGGGACAGGGAACTTGAAAAACTGTTTTTT.

The chain combines TRBV7-8 with TRBJ2-3, with 9 bases that match TRBD2. CDR1 SGHVS and CDR2 FQNEAQ come from the germline V gene. The CDR3 length is 19 residues. After removal of 5 bases from V and 1 base from J, the junction contained 16 bases not matched to a gene. The CDR3 region has the DNA TGTGCCAGCAGCCCAAAGGGGCCTAGCGGGGAGATCGGCACAGATACGCAGTATTTT. As protein: CASSPKGPSGEIGTDTQYF.

CDR3 in DNA: TGTGCCAGCAGCTTGGATGATCAGCCCCAGCATTTT. It is translated as CASSLDDQPQHF. The chain links TRBV7-9 to TRBJ1-5; D is ambiguous. CDR3 size: 12 residues. In germline, CDR1 is SEHNR, CDR2 FQNEAQ (reference sequence). V lost 3 bases and J lost 5, with 5 bases in between.

J is TRBJ2-5 and V is TRBV18, with D tentatively TRBD2 (5 bases). Germline CDR1 reads KGHSH; CDR2 reads LQKENI. Trimming took off 3 bases at V and 1 base at J, with 9 bases between the two ends. The CDR3 covers 14 residues. This CDR3 reads CASSPYRGQETQYF. For the CDR3, the DNA is TGTGCCAGCTCACCTTACCGGGGCCAAGAGACCCAGTACTTC.